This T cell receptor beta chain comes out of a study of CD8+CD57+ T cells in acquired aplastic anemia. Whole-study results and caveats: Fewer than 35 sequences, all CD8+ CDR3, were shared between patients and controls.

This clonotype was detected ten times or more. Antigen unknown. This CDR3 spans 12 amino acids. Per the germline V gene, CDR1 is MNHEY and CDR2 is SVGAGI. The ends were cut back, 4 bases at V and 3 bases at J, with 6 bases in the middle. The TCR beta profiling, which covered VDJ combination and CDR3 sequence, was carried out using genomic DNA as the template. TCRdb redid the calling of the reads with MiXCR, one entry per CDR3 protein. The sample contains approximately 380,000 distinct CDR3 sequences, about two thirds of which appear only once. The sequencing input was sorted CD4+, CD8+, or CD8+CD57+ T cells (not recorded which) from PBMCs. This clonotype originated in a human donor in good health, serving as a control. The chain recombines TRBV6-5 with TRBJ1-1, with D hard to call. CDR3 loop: CASSFRDTEAFF. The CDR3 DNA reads TGTGCCAGCAGTTTCCGGGACACTGAAGCTTTCTTT.